What follows are 32 T cell receptor beta chains derived from one specimen sequenced in a study of blood T cell repertoires in COVID-19. Produced via immunoSEQ multiplex PCR; TCRdb's table is partial and in-frame only. The sample shows some 350,000 clones, roughly 86% of them seen only once. Input material: PBMCs or T cells enriched from blood (not recorded which). These receptors originate from a woman aged 25 to 39 who had recovered from COVID-19.

Points on this clone: This sample includes further DNA sequences coding for the same CDR3. The chain recombines TRBV5-1 with TRBJ2-1; no firm D call. The CDR3 contains 13 residues. With 5 bases removed from V and 1 base from J, the gap between germline ends came to 7 bases. Germline-derived CDR1 and CDR2 are SGHRS and YFSETQ. CDR3: CASSSSSYNEQFF. CDR3 DNA sequence: TGCGCCAGCAGTTCCTCGTCCTACAATGAGCAGTTCTTC.

The chain employs TRBV19 and TRBJ2-1, with D maybe TRBD2 (5 bases). The CDR3 contains 19 residues. The germline CDR1 and CDR2 sequences are LNHDA and SQIVND (reference sequence). Trimming took off 4 bases at V and 1 base at J, with 23 bases between the two ends. This chain's CDR3 is CASSTWPGRGSFSYNEQFF. CDR3 DNA sequence: TGTGCCAGTAGTACGTGGCCGGGGAGAGGGTCCTTTTCCTACAATGAGCAGTTCTTC.

The gene calls are TRBV11-1 and TRBJ2-5; 7 positions match TRBD1. This CDR3 spans 14 amino acids. Germline V CDR1 and CDR2: SGHAT, FQDESV (reference sequence). After removal of 5 bases from V and 3 bases from J, the junction contained 6 bases not matched to a gene. CDR3 amino acids: CASSNYDREETQYF. As DNA, the CDR3 is TGTGCCAGCAGCAATTACGACAGGGAAGAGACCCAGTACTTC.

A single count supports this clone. The chain carries TRBV4-3 and TRBJ2-7; the match to TRBD2 covers 11 bases. Germline lookup yields CDR1 LGHNA and CDR2 YSLEER. The J segment lost 0 bases and the V segment lost 0 bases, leaving 7 bases of the junction unmatched. The length of the CDR3 is 18 residues. CDR3 protein: CASSQELAGGISSYEQYF. For the CDR3, the DNA is TGCGCCAGCAGCCAAGAGCTAGCGGGGGGAATAAGCTCCTACGAGCAGTACTTC.

This clone was detected once. V gene TRBV5-1 combines with J gene TRBJ1-2; a possible D gene is TRBD1 (5 bases). This CDR3 is 14 amino acids long. Germline V gene sequence: CDR1 SGHRS, CDR2 YFSETQ. V lost 0 bases and J 6 bases, leaving 12 bases between the germline ends. The CDR3 DNA reads as TGCGCCAGCAGCTTGGAGACAGCGTACGATGGCTACACCTTC. This encodes CASSLETAYDGYTF.

This chain uses TRBV6-2 or TRBV6-3 with TRBJ1-5; D uncertain. CDR3 length equals 16 residues. Between the trimmed V and J ends, which lost 5 bases and 6 bases, there was a span of 20 bases. Germline loops: CDR1 MNHEY, CDR2 SVGEGT. This chain's CDR3 is CASSPPRSGKGQPQHF. The CDR3 DNA follows: TGTGCCAGCAGTCCCCCGCGATCGGGGAAGGGTCAGCCCCAGCATTTT.

The V call is TRBV6-4, the J call TRBJ2-1, with 10 bases identical to TRBD2. Germline CDR1 is MRHNA and CDR2 is SNTAGT. This CDR3 has 17 amino acids. Losses at the gene ends were 11 bases for V and 7 bases for J; bases not matched to a gene: 20. The DNA for the CDR3 is TGTGCCGGGAAGAGAAGCGGGGGGGCTTTCTCCATAAATGAGCAGTTCTTC. Translated, it gives CAGKRSGGAFSINEQFF.

The V and J genes are TRBV4-1 and TRBJ2-5; 11 bases line up with TRBD2. CDR1 and CDR2 (germline): MGHRA, YSYEKL. J was trimmed by 1 base and V by 4 bases; bases with no gene match: 2. This CDR3 is built from 15 residues. The CDR3 region is CASSLLAGAQETQYF. The CDR3 nucleotides are TGCGCCAGCAGCCTACTAGCGGGGGCCCAAGAGACCCAGTACTTC.

This clone was detected once. The rearrangement joins TRBV5-3 to TRBJ1-3; no clear D gene. TRBV5-3 qualifies as an ORF whose function is uncertain. Between the trimmed V and J ends, which lost 0 bases and 0 bases, there was a span of 7 bases. The CDR3 totals 15 residues. CDR3 region: CARSLGHISGNTIYF. The CDR3 DNA reads as TGTGCCAGAAGCTTGGGACATATCTCTGGAAACACCATATATTTT.

The V and J genes are TRBV6-5 and TRBJ1-2, with D unresolved. The V end lost 6 bases, the J end lost 4 bases, and 12 bases lay between the germline ends. The CDR3 runs to 13 residues. Germline CDR1 MNHEY, CDR2 SVGAGI. The CDR3 DNA is TGTGCCAGCAGCCCGCGCGTCCTCTATGGCTACACCTTC. Translated, it gives CASSPRVLYGYTF.

V gene TRBV7-9 combines with J gene TRBJ2-7; D is perhaps TRBD2 (6 bases). Trimming removed 2 bases at V and 2 bases at J, with 25 bases between. Germline CDR1 is SEHNR and CDR2 is FQNEAQ (reference sequence). The CDR3 spans 19 residues. The CDR3 DNA reads TGTGCCAGCAGCTTAAGGCGTGGTCTCGCGACGGAGGGTCCCTACGAGCAGTACTTC. Protein: CASSLRRGLATEGPYEQYF.

The CDR3 region has the DNA TGTGCCAGCAGTTTATCGTGGACAGGGTTAAATTCACCCCTCCACTTT. It encodes CASSLSWTGLNSPLHF. This chain uses TRBV27 with TRBJ1-6; 8 bases match TRBD1. V lost 0 bases to trimming and J lost 7 bases; unmatched junction nucleotides: 5. This CDR3 spans 16 amino acids. The germline V gene encodes CDR1 MNHEY and CDR2 SMNVEV (reference sequence).

The table lists this clone with a count of one. This chain joins TRBV6-5 and TRBJ2-1; 13 bases align to TRBD2. Per the germline V gene, CDR1 is MNHEY and CDR2 is SVGAGI. V was pared by 4 bases and J by 4 bases, with 1 base of the junction left unmatched. The CDR3 sequence is 15 residues long. CDR3 residues: CASSLLAGGYNEQFF. In nucleotides, the CDR3 is TGTGCCAGCAGTTTACTAGCGGGGGGGTACAATGAGCAGTTCTTC.

A few counts support this clone. The same CDR3 also results from other DNA sequences found in this sample. The chain joins TRBV4-3 to TRBJ2-7; 8 bases are a match to TRBD1. The CDR3 has 14 residues. V shed 0 bases, J shed 6 bases, and the junction held 4 bases outside the gene matches. The germline gives CDR1 LGHNA, CDR2 YSLEER. CDR3 amino acids: CASSQDRTGREQYF. The CDR3 DNA reads TGCGCCAGCAGCCAAGATCGGACAGGGCGCGAGCAGTACTTC.

This clone was recorded a few times. The rearrangement links TRBV5-6 to TRBJ1-6; the match to TRBD1 covers 9 bases. This CDR3 region has 14 residues. V shed 4 bases and J 6 bases; nucleotides not matched to a gene: 2. Germline-derived CDR1 and CDR2 are SGHDT and YYEEEE. CDR3: CASSQGQGNSPLHF. CDR3 nucleotide sequence: TGTGCCAGCAGCCAGGGACAGGGTAATTCACCCCTCCACTTT.

CDR3 residues: CARPLMGQENTEAFF. Written as DNA, the CDR3 is TGCGCCAGACCGCTTATGGGACAGGAGAACACTGAAGCTTTCTTT. The chain couples TRBV10-1 to TRBJ1-1; TRBD1 matches at 8 bases. Germline V gives CDR1 WNHNN, CDR2 SYGVQD (reference sequence). J was trimmed by 1 base and V by 9 bases; bases with no gene match: 10. The CDR3 sequence is 15 residues long.

The rearrangement uses TRBV9 and TRBJ1-2, with D possibly being TRBD1 (5 bases). V was cut by 3 bases and J by 3 bases, with 15 bases left in between. Germline V gene sequence: CDR1 SGDLS, CDR2 YYNGEE. The CDR3 is made up of 15 amino acids. CDR3 sequence: CASSGGVSPDYGYTF. The CDR3 nucleotides read TGTGCCAGCAGCGGGGGGGTCAGCCCTGACTATGGCTACACCTTC. Full variable domain (outside the CDR3, taken from reference TRBV9 and TRBJ1-2): DSGVTQTPKHLITATGQRVTLRCSPRSGDLSVYWYQQSLDQGLQFLIQYYNGEERAKGNILERFSAQQFPDLHSELNLSSLELGDSALYFCASSGGVSPDYGYTFGSGTRLTVV.

The V call is TRBV14, the J call TRBJ2-3; 10 nucleotides match TRBD1. Germline V gives CDR1 SGHDN, CDR2 FVKESK. Losses at the gene ends were 4 bases for V and 5 bases for J; bases not matched to a gene: 3. The CDR3 extends over 14 amino acids. The CDR3 coding sequence is TGTGCCAGCAGCCGGGACAGGGGTGTAGATACGCAGTATTTT. Translated, it gives CASSRDRGVDTQYF.

The chain carries TRBV4-2 and TRBJ1-6; 9 bases align to TRBD1. J was trimmed by 9 bases and V by 8 bases; bases with no gene match: 11. The CDR3 is made up of 15 amino acids. Germline V gene data show CDR1 as LGHNA and CDR2 as YNFKEQ. In DNA form, the CDR3 reads TGTGCCAGCCGAGACACAGGGGGCATACGTTCACCCCTCCACTTT. Its protein product is CASRDTGGIRSPLHF.

The chain uses TRBV18 and TRBJ1-5; D remains unclear. This CDR3 spans 13 amino acids. The germline V gene encodes CDR1 KGHSH and CDR2 LQKENI. Trimming left V 0 bases short and J 6 bases short, with 6 bases between. CDR3 coding DNA: TGTGCCAGCTCACCACCCGGTAGTCAGCCCCAGCATTTT. Translation gives CASSPPGSQPQHF.

This chain connects TRBV5-6 to TRBJ1-3, with D maybe TRBD1 (5 bases). The CDR3 length is 14 residues. The V end was cut by 3 bases, the J end by 2 bases, with 9 bases between. The germline CDR1 and CDR2 sequences are SGHDT and YYEEEE. The CDR3 is CASSSGLTGNTIYF. CDR3 coding DNA: TGTGCCAGCAGCTCAGGGCTGACTGGAAACACCATATATTTT.

The CDR3 DNA sequence: TGTGCCAGCAGTTACTCGATACGGGTCCCAGATACGCAGTATTTT. It is translated as CASSYSIRVPDTQYF. This sequence joins TRBV6-2 or TRBV6-3 and TRBJ2-3; D unclear. The length of the CDR3 is 15 residues. Trimming took 0 bases from V and 4 from J, leaving 11 bases between them. Germline lookup yields CDR1 MNHEY and CDR2 SVGEGT.

The chain combines TRBV24-1 with TRBJ1-5, with D perhaps TRBD1 (5 bases). The CDR3 is 14 residues long. From germline, CDR1 is KGHDR and CDR2 SFDVKD. V gave up 5 bases and J gave up 3 bases, with 10 bases separating them. The CDR3 bases are TGTGCCACCAGTGCGGGGGGGTTCAATCAGCCCCAGCATTTT. This sequence encodes CATSAGGFNQPQHF.

The chain combines TRBV20-1 with TRBJ1-1; perhaps TRBD1 as D (5 bases). The germline V gene encodes CDR1 DFQATT and CDR2 SNEGSKA (reference sequence). Trimming removed 4 bases at V and 13 bases at J, with 10 bases between. The CDR3 extends over 9 amino acids. For the CDR3, the DNA is TGCAGTGCTACGGGGGGGGTTTTCTTT. Translating it yields CSATGGVFF.

V is TRBV5-6 and J is TRBJ1-1; D is ambiguous. Trimming cost V 2 bases and J 2 bases, with 7 bases left between them. The CDR3 covers 13 residues. Germline CDR1 reads SGHDT; CDR2 reads YYEEEE. The CDR3 here is CASSFSSNTEAFF. In DNA form, the CDR3 reads TGTGCCAGCAGCTTCTCCAGTAACACTGAAGCTTTCTTT.

The chain recombines TRBV5-4 with TRBJ2-5, with 10 nucleotides matching TRBD1. The junction had 6 bases not matched to a gene; V was cut back by 5 bases and J by 2 bases. This CDR3 has 15 residues. Germline V CDR1 and CDR2: SGHNT, YYREEE (reference sequence). CDR3 amino acids: CASSLEGQGQETQYF. The DNA of the CDR3 is TGTGCCAGCAGTTTAGAGGGACAGGGGCAAGAGACCCAGTACTTC.

This chain connects TRBV9 to TRBJ1-6, with D possibly being TRBD1 (5 bases). Germline assignment: CDR1 SGDLS and CDR2 YYNGEE. V dropped 1 base and J dropped 9 bases, with 14 bases sitting between them. The CDR3 totals 15 residues. CDR3 region: CASSVYEDGASPLHF. Written as DNA, the CDR3 is TGTGCCAGCAGCGTATATGAGGATGGGGCTTCACCCCTCCACTTT. Full variable domain (remainder filled in from reference TRBV9 and TRBJ1-6): DSGVTQTPKHLITATGQRVTLRCSPRSGDLSVYWYQQSLDQGLQFLIQYYNGEERAKGNILERFSAQQFPDLHSELNLSSLELGDSALYFCASSVYEDGASPLHFGNGTRLTVT.

This rearrangement joins TRBV6-5 to TRBJ1-3; D call uncertain. This CDR3 is built from 15 residues. Germline V lookup: CDR1 MNHEY, CDR2 SVGAGI. V dropped 2 bases and J dropped 0 bases, with 8 bases sitting between them. The CDR3 loop is CASSYASDSGNTIYF. The CDR3 DNA reads TGTGCCAGCAGTTACGCGAGTGACTCTGGAAACACCATATATTTT.

The J gene is TRBJ1-1, the V gene TRBV7-9, with D possibly being TRBD1 (6 bases). Germline CDR1 SEHNR, CDR2 FQNEAQ (reference sequence). The V and J ends lost 5 bases and 9 bases respectively, with 19 bases between them. The CDR3 is 14 amino acids. In DNA, the CDR3 is TGTGCCAGCAGCCCAAGTAGGACAGAAGTTAAAGCTTTCTTT. Translation gives CASSPSRTEVKAFF.

The chain uses TRBV4-1 and TRBJ1-2; 7 nucleotides align to TRBD1. The CDR3 sequence is 16 residues long. With V trimmed by 4 bases and J by 4 bases, 12 bases remained unmatched. Germline-derived CDR1 and CDR2 are MGHRA and YSYEKL. The CDR3 region has the DNA TGCGCCAGCAGCCCTACTTTGACAGGGTTGGGCTATGGCTACACCTTC. Its translation: CASSPTLTGLGYGYTF.

This chain uses TRBV7-9 with TRBJ1-4, with no clear D. CDR1 SEHNR and CDR2 FQNEAQ come from the germline V gene (reference sequence). This CDR3 region has 15 residues. The V end lost 3 bases, the J end lost 0 bases, and 8 bases lay between the germline ends. CDR3 region: CASSFGEATNEKLFF. CDR3 nucleotides: TGTGCCAGCAGCTTTGGGGAGGCAACTAATGAAAAACTGTTTTTT.

V is TRBV3-1 (or the pseudogene TRBV3-2) and J is TRBJ2-6, with 7 positions matching TRBD1. CDR1 is LGHDT, CDR2 YNNKEL, per germline (reference sequence). V lost 4 bases and J lost 3; bases outside the gene matches: 9. CDR3 length equals 17 residues. The CDR3 reads CASSPRQGRSGANVLTF. In DNA, the CDR3 is TGTGCCAGCAGCCCTCGACAGGGTAGGAGTGGGGCCAACGTCCTGACTTTC.